These T cell receptor beta chains were read from a single sample in a study of immune evolution from preneoplasia to lung adenocarcinoma. Clones were sequenced by immunoSEQ multiplex PCR, and TCRdb holds only the in-frame ones, with some missing. In the table there are under 6,000 clones, 70% to 80% of which are singletons. The sample comprised FFPE adjacent normal lung tissue. The source is a person aged 60-80 years with lung adenocarcinoma. Both conserved end residues are part of each CDR3. The D gene is left open where the match is weak. The size field is filled for only some rows; it gives once, few, many or a size class.

j_call | v_call | clone_size | d_call | cdr3_nt | cdr3_aa
TRBJ2-7 | TRBV28 | . | TRBD1 | TGTGCCAGCAGTTTATTTTGGACAGGGGGCCTGGACGAGCAGTACTTC | CASSLFWTGGLDEQYF
TRBJ1-1 | TRBV11-1 | . | . | TGTGCCAGCACAGAAGGACGGGTTAACACTGAAGCTTTCTTT | CASTEGRVNTEAFF
TRBJ1-2 | TRBV4-2 | few | . | TGTGCCAGCAGCCAGCGGAGGCCGGGACCTTACGACATGGGCTACACCTTC | CASSQRRPGPYDMGYTF
TRBJ1-4 | TRBV30 | once | . | TGTGCCTGGAGTGAAAAAGGGACGATGATTACTGAAAAACTGTTTTTT | CAWSEKGTMITEKLFF
TRBJ2-1 | TRBV9 | . | TRBD2 | TGTGCCAGCAGCGCAGGACTAGCCAATGAGCAGTTCTTC | CASSAGLANEQFF
TRBJ2-3 | TRBV27 | . | . | TGTGCCAGCAGTCCCCGCGAGGGAATAGCGCACACAGATACGCAGTATTTT | CASSPREGIAHTDTQYF
TRBJ1-5 | TRBV5-6 | . | . | TGTGCCAGCAGCTTTGGGAATCAGCCCCAGCATTTT | CASSFGNQPQHF
TRBJ1-2 | TRBV9 | . | TRBD1 | TGTGCCAGCAGCGCGGGACAGGCCATCTATGGCTACACCTTC | CASSAGQAIYGYTF
TRBJ1-2 | TRBV11-3 | . | . | TGTGCCAGCAGCCCTCAGACAGCCCATGGCTACACCTTC | CASSPQTAHGYTF
TRBJ2-7 | TRBV18 | . | . | TGTGCCAGCTCCTCCGTCTCCTACGAGCAGTACTTC | CASSSVSYEQYF
TRBJ1-1 | TRBV10-3 | . | . | TGTGCCATCAGTAAACAGGGAGGGAACACTGAAGCTTTCTTT | CAISKQGGNTEAFF
TRBJ1-2 | TRBV2 | . | . | TGTGCCAGCAGTGAAGCTCAATCGGTCGGCTACACCTTC | CASSEAQSVGYTF
TRBJ1-2 | TRBV19 | . | . | TGTGCCAGTAGCCGTGGGGTGGATCTTGATGGCTACACCTTC | CASSRGVDLDGYTF
TRBJ2-1 | TRBV5-1 | . | TRBD1 | TGCGCCAGCAGCCTGGGACAGTCCTACAATGAGCAGTTCTTC | CASSLGQSYNEQFF
TRBJ1-4 | TRBV7-9 | once | TRBD1 | TGTGCCAGCAGCTCCCTTGACGCCGGGACAGCGAATGAAAAACTGTTTTTT | CASSSLDAGTANEKLFF
TRBJ2-7 | TRBV9 | . | TRBD2 | TGTGCCAGCAGCCCGGGGGGGGGAGAGCAGTACTTC | CASSPGGGEQYF
TRBJ1-1 | TRBV6-1 | . | TRBD1 | TGTGCCAGCAGTGAAGTGGCAGGGGGCGGTGCGAACACTGAAGCTTTCTTT | CASSEVAGGGANTEAFF
TRBJ2-3 | TRBV23-1 | . | TRBD1 | TGCGCCAGCAGGGACAGGGGACACTATACTAGCACAGATACGCAGTATTTT | CASRDRGHYTSTDTQYF
TRBJ1-5 | TRBV29-1 | . | . | TGCAGCTTCACTCGGGGGAGCAATCAGCCCCAGCATTTT | CSFTRGSNQPQHF
TRBJ1-1 | TRBV28 | . | . | TGTGCCAGTACTTCGAACACTGAAGCTTTCTTT | CASTSNTEAFF
TRBJ1-2 | TRBV20-1 | . | . | TGCAGGGGGGCGGGGAGCTATGGCTACACCTTC | CRGAGSYGYTF
TRBJ2-3 | TRBV28 | . | . | TGTGCCAGCAGTTTCTTGAGGGCGGAGTACACAGATACGCAGTATTTT | CASSFLRAEYTDTQYF
TRBJ1-2 | TRBV28 | . | . | TGTGCCAGCAGTTTGGGGCAGGGTAAAAACTATGGCTACACCTTC | CASSLGQGKNYGYTF
TRBJ2-3 | TRBV7-7 | . | . | TGTGCTAGCAGCTTGGCCGGGGCTGAGAATACGCAGTATTTT | CASSLAGAENTQYF
TRBJ2-1 | TRBV9 | medium-sized | TRBD2 | TGTGCCAGCAGCGACAGGACTAGCGGGGTCGGGAATGAGCAGTTCTTC | CASSDRTSGVGNEQFF
TRBJ2-1 | TRBV5-6 | . | . | TGTGCCAGCAGGTCCCTAACCAATGAGCAGTTCTTC | CASRSLTNEQFF
TRBJ1-1 | TRBV7-9 | once | . | TGTGCCAGCAGCCCGGCCCGGACGTTGAACACTGAAGCTTTCTTT | CASSPARTLNTEAFF
TRBJ2-2 | TRBV5-1 | . | TRBD1 | TGCGCCAGCAGCTTGAGGACAGGGACCGGGGAGCTGTTTTTT | CASSLRTGTGELFF
TRBJ2-1 | TRBV10-2 | . | . | TGCGCCAGCAGTCCGGGTCCCCTAAGGTACAATGAGCAGTTCTTC | CASSPGPLRYNEQFF
TRBJ2-1 | TRBV18 | . | . | TGTGCCAGCTCACCAGACGGGGGATCCTACAATGAGCAGTTCTTC | CASSPDGGSYNEQFF
TRBJ2-1 | TRBV28 | . | TRBD1 | TGTGCCAGCGGATGGACAGGGGTCGACAATGAGCAGTTCTTC | CASGWTGVDNEQFF
TRBJ1-4 | TRBV5-1 | . | . | TGCGCCAGCAGCGCGGAGGGGGTATCGGGTGAAAAACTGTTTTTT | CASSAEGVSGEKLFF
TRBJ2-5 | TRBV6-1 | . | TRBD2 | TGTGCCAGCAGTGGCCTAGCGGGAGTCCGCGCAGGGGAGACCCAGTACTTC | CASSGLAGVRAGETQYF